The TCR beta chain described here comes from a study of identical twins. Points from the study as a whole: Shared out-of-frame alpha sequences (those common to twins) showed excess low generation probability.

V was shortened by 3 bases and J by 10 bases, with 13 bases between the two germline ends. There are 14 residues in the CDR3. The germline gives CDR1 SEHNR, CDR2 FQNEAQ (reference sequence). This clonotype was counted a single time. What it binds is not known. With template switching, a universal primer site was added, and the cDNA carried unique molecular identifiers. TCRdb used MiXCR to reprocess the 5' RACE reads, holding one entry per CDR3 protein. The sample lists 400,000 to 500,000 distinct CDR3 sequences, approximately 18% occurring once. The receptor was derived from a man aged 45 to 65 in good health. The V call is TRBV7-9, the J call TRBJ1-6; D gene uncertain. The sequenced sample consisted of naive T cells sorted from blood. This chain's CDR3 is CASSFRTGGSPLHF. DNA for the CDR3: TGTGCCAGCAGCTTCCGAACCGGAGGATCACCCCTCCACTTT. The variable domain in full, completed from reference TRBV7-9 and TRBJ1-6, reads DTGVSQNPRHKITKRGQNVTFRCDPISEHNRLYWYRQTLGQGPEFLTYFQNEAQLEKSRLLSDRFSAERPKGSFSTLEIQRTEQGDSAMYLCASSFRTGGSPLHFGNGTRLTVT.